This TCR beta chain was captured in a study of OX40 agonist ivuxolimab in advanced cancers. About the full investigation: Ivuxolimab was an agonistic, fully human IgG2 monoclonal antibody directed against OX40 (CD134), a costimulatory receptor. Intravenous ivuxolimab was administered to patients every 2 weeks at six dose levels: 0.01, 0.1, 0.3, 1.5, 3 and 10 mg/kg. Of the approximately 54 dose-escalation patients, hepatocellular carcinoma was present in roughly 19, melanoma in approximately 15, renal cell carcinoma in 9 and head and neck cancer in 9. In the dose-escalation cohort, more than 75% of patients were male, and the mean age was approximately 60 years, with a range of about 23 to 90. Patients were allowed to have had prior anti-PD-1, anti-PD-L1 or anti-CTLA-4 therapy, and more than 35% of the dose-escalation patients had been treated with checkpoint inhibitors. Partial responses occurred in three dose-escalation patients: two with cutaneous melanoma and one with hepatocellular carcinoma. The point of sequencing TCRbeta in the periphery was to test whether ivuxolimab changed TCR sequence diversity and drove clonal T-cell expansion. The paper describes the monotherapy dose-escalation part (N ≈ 51 patients) of the phase I trial of ivuxolimab. Broader findings and caveats from the paper: The antigen specificity of the clonally expanded peripheral T cells was not determined. Low levels of normalized T-cell clonal expansion were also shown by some nonresponding patients. After ivuxolimab, CD8+ T cells had more expanded clones than CD4+ T cells on average. At doses of 0.1 to 3.0 mg/kg, clonal expansion of both CD4+ and CD8+ blood T cells was observed from baseline to week 6. Partial responders in the 0.1-3.0 mg/kg groups had among the lowest normalized peripheral clonal expansion, especially among CD8+ T cells.

Patients with autoimmune disease history or receiving systemic immunosuppression were excluded from the trial. In every dose cohort, peripheral blood was drawn for TCR sequencing at baseline, cycle 4 day 1, and cycle 7 day 1. The samples were taken from a phase I, first-in-human, multicenter, open-label dose-escalation trial of ivuxolimab. Adults with locally advanced or metastatic melanoma, renal cell carcinoma, hepatocellular carcinoma or head and neck squamous cell carcinoma were enrolled in the trial. Before TCR sequencing, CD4+ T cells and CD8+ T cells from peripheral blood were sorted into separate populations. The CDR3 goes from the cysteine to the phenylalanine over 16 residues. Only the CDR3 DNA stays, 48 bases, in frame from base 1. Reading the germline V gene (reference sequence) gives CDR1 MNHEY and CDR2 SMNVEV. At the junction V is shortened by 2 bases and J by 0 bases, with 13 bases in between.

Genomic DNA was extracted from sorted cells for sequencing of the TCRbeta CDR3 region. The immunoSEQ Assay was used to sequence the TCRbeta CDR3 regions. The immuneACCESS repertoire file appears here via TCRdb, limited to in-frame rearrangements. These files lack a portion of the clones; in checked studies, under half of the deficit traces to unresolved V genes, and the cause of the others is not known. The sample yields about 69,000 clones; 80% to 95% were counted once. The top ten hold around 0.3% of the sample. Comment on this clone: The target of this receptor is not known. Base-call qualities are not available, and no considerably larger clone is one nucleotide away.

The material sequenced was CD4+ or CD8+ T cells sorted from blood, taken in a trial of the OX40 agonist ivuxolimab. The receptor was isolated from an adult with an advanced solid tumor such as melanoma, head and neck, liver or kidney cancer. The rearrangement joined TRBV27 to TRBJ1-1; a tentative D match to TRBD1 spans 6 bases. The bases read TGTGCCAGCAGTTTAACCCAGACAGGAGTGAACACTGAAGCTTTCTTT. Its amino acids are CASSLTQTGVNTEAFF.